These 4 T cell receptor beta chains came from one sample sequenced in a study of blood T cell repertoires in COVID-19. Clones were read by immunoSEQ multiplex PCR, and TCRdb kept only the in-frame ones, dropping some. The sample shows hundreds of thousands of clones, roughly 90% of them seen only once. Input material: peripheral blood. These receptors all stem from a woman aged 40 to 50 with COVID-19, enrolled during active disease.

On this clone: This sample includes further DNA sequences coding for the same CDR3. The CDR3 is CASSLEAGLNTEAFF. As DNA, the CDR3 is TGCGCCAGCAGCTTGGAAGCAGGCTTGAACACTGAAGCTTTCTTT. The rearrangement links TRBV5-1 to TRBJ1-1; D is unclear. CDR1 and CDR2 (germline): SGHRS, YFSETQ. The CDR3 sequence is 15 residues long. V lost 0 bases to trimming and J lost 0 bases, with 9 bases between them. The entire variable domain, with the rest obtained from reference TRBV5-1 and TRBJ1-1, is as follows: KAGVTQTPRYLIKTRGQQVTLSCSPISGHRSVSWYQQTPGQGLQFLFEYFSETQRNKGNFPGRFSGRQFSNSRSEMNVSTLELGDSALYLCASSLEAGLNTEAFFGQGTRLTVV.

V gene TRBV6-5 combines with J gene TRBJ1-1, with D possibly being TRBD1 (6 bases). This CDR3 has 15 residues. Germline CDR1 reads MNHEY; CDR2 reads SVGAGI. The V end was cut by 7 bases, the J end by 4 bases, with 19 bases between. The CDR3 coding sequence is TGTGCCAGCACCCTAGGGGGGGCGGGGGGCACTGAAGCTTTCTTT. It yields the protein CASTLGGAGGTEAFF.

This sequence joins TRBV27 and TRBJ2-1; D unclear. Trimming stripped 2 bases from V and 7 bases from J, with 9 bases between. In germline, CDR1 is MNHEY, CDR2 SMNVEV (reference sequence). CDR3 size: 13 residues. The CDR3 bases are TGTGCCAGCAGTTTAAGTAGTAGTAATGAGCAGTTCTTC. Its protein product is CASSLSSSNEQFF.

The J gene is TRBJ1-1, the V gene TRBV5-1, with D possibly matching TRBD1 (5 bases). This CDR3 contains 14 residues. The germline V gene encodes CDR1 SGHRS and CDR2 YFSETQ. Trimming pared 1 base from V and 4 bases from J, leaving 11 bases between. This chain's CDR3 is CASSLQGRGTEAFF. The CDR3 region has the DNA TGCGCCAGCAGCTTGCAAGGAAGGGGCACTGAAGCTTTCTTT.